This T cell receptor beta chain emerged from a study of cytomegalovirus exposure and HLA in healthy donors. General study results and limits: Earlier analysis yielded a pattern in which most TCR beta V segments were productive about 87% or about 30% of the time. Reports credit the classifier with highly specific, highly sensitive diagnosis of cytomegalovirus status.

In the PCR, 60 Vbeta and 13 Jbeta primers were used. As originally analysed: An analysis that came later counted approximately 76 million unique TCR beta chains, around 12 million shared. Assay: immunoSEQ multiplex PCR; the TCRdb copy retains only in-frame clones and omits some. V and J calls and clone size are those listed in that table; D and trimming were worked out from the DNA. Its table records 50,000 to 70,000 clones. V was trimmed by 0 bases and J by 6 bases, leaving 9 bases between them. In germline, CDR1 is MNHEY, CDR2 SVGAGI. This CDR3 spans 15 amino acids. Regarding this clone: The antigen is not known.

J is TRBJ1-6 and V is TRBV6-5; no firm D call. This TCR was recovered from a woman between 18 and 30 years old in good health and CMV-seronegative. Material: PBMCs. CDR3 amino acids: CASSYSNPVNSPLHF. In DNA form, the CDR3 reads TGTGCCAGCAGTTACTCGAACCCGGTTAATTCACCCCTCCACTTT.